This TCR beta chain came from a study of low-dose radiotherapy and immunotherapy resistance in tumors. This CDR3 is built from 12 residues. From germline, CDR1 is GTSNPN and CDR2 SVGIG (reference sequence). J lost 6 bases, V lost 1 base, and 2 bases had no gene match. As to time point: before trial treatment. Each donor was administered nivolumab, ipilimumab, aspirin, low-dose cyclophosphamide and low-dose radiotherapy. In its sample, this clonotype was seen many times. TRAV- and TRBV-specific primers were used for first-strand cDNA, which covered alpha and beta chains. It was with a constant-region primer and a V-primer adapter that TCRs were amplified over 20 PCR cycles. In TCRdb, the reads were re-called with MiXCR into one record per CDR3 protein. The table records 55,000 to 80,000 distinct CDR3 sequences, approximately 26% of them present only once.

This sample comprised PBMCs, obtained before treatment. The chain links TRBV30 to TRBJ1-1; 7 bases agree with TRBD1. The sequence was obtained from a male donor with rectosigmoid adenocarcinoma. DNA of the CDR3: TGTGCCTGGAGTGAACAGGGGTCTGAAGCTTTCTTT. This translates into CAWSEQGSEAFF.